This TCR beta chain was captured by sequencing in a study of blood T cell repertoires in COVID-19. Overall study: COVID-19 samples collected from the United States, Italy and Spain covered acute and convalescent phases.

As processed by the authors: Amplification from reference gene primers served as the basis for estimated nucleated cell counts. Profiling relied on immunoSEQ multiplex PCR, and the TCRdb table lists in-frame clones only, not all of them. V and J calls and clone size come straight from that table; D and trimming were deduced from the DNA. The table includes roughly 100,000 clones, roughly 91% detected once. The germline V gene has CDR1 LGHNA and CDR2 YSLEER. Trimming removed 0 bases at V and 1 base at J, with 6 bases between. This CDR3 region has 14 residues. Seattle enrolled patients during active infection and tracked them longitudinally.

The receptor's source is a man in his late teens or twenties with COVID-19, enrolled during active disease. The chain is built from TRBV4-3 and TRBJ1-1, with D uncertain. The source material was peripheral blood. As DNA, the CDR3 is TGCGCCAGCAGCCAAGACTTTCGGAACACTGAAGCTTTCTTT. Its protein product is CASSQDFRNTEAFF.